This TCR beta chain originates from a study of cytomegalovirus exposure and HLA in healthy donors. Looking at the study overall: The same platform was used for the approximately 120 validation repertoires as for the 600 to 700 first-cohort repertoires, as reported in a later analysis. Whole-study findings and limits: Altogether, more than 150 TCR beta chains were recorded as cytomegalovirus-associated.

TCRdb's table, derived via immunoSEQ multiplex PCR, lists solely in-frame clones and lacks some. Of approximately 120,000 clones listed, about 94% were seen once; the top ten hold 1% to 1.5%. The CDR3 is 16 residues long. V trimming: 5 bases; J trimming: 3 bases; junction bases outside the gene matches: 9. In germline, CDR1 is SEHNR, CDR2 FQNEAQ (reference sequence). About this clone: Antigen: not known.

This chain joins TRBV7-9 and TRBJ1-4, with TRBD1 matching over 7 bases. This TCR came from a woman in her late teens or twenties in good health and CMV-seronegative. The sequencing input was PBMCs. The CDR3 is CASSPLQGDANEKLFF. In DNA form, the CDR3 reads TGTGCCAGCAGCCCATTGCAGGGGGATGCTAATGAAAAACTGTTTTTT.